This T cell receptor beta chain was documented in a study of T cells after yellow fever vaccination (dated by TCRdb to between 2019 and 2020). Context from the whole study: The SMART-Seq v4 Ultra Low Input RNA kit was used to prepare libraries from fractions with low cell numbers. To track T-cell clones before and after primary and booster YFV17D yellow fever vaccination, bulk TCR alpha and beta repertoires were sequenced longitudinally. Two healthy male donors, one aged 18 to 30 and one aged 30 to 40 years, were included in the cohort. Blood samples were taken at several timepoints before and after primary and secondary immunization, and bulk PBMC replicates and cell subsets were isolated.

The sample's treatment or condition label, in plain terms: live attenuated yellow fever vaccine strain. A standard Ficoll-Paque protocol was used to isolate PBMCs from peripheral blood. Dynabeads CD4 and CD8 positive selection kits were used to isolate the CD4 and CD8 T-cell fractions. TriZol was used to extract RNA from bulk PBMCs, from CD4 and CD8 fractions, and from dextramer-positive and dextramer-negative fractions. In its sample, this clonotype was seen a few times. The antigen it recognizes is unknown. Base quality data are lacking; no much larger clone is found one base away. Points the paper makes about the study in general: A small share of clonotypes occurred in both CD4 and CD8 compartments, likely arising from convergent recombination. After the booster, most clones that had expanded after primary vaccination were detected again (approximately 97% of CD4 and more than 85% of CD8), suggesting broad maintenance of memory. Because only a couple of donors were included in the study, the extent to which the findings can be generalized is limited. Compared with the primary T-cell response, the secondary T-cell response was faster but weaker, reaching its peak on day 5 rather than on day 15. FACS-sorted repertoires could contain abundant contaminating clonotypes from the bulk population, so computational filtering was required.

Per the germline V gene (reference sequence), LGHDT is the CDR1 and YNNKEL is the CDR2. Compared with germline, V lacks 4 bases and J lacks 6 bases; bases without a gene match: 9. Measured from the cysteine to the phenylalanine, the CDR3 is 17 residues long. The DNA shown is the 51-base CDR3, in frame from base 1. TCR cDNA was synthesized by 5'RACE template switching, which introduced a universal primer site and unique molecular identifiers. cDNA synthesis was primed from both the TCR alpha and TCR beta constant segments. Library amplification used two PCR steps, and the second PCR step added sample barcodes and sequencing adapters. Sequencing of the libraries was done on either Illumina HiSeq 2500 (2x100 bp) or NovaSeq (2x150 bp). The authors' pipeline ran thus. MIGEC was used to demultiplex reads and collapse the reads into UMI consensus sequences, and MiXCR was used for V(D)J alignment. Clonotypes responding to the vaccine were identified with edgeR on replicate PBMC samples, with the criteria of FDR below 0.01 and a log2 fold change above 5 up to day 15. Bulk clonotypes were assigned CD4 or CD8 identity according to which sequenced CD4 or CD8 repertoire held them at higher abundance. TCRdb itself trimmed the public reads at Q25 with fastp, ran MiXCR and retained productive beta chains. Rows are unified per CDR3 protein, each entry keeping the most common DNA and genes. TCRdb's processing, not the authors', yielded these V and J calls. The sample table shows about 74,000 distinct CDR3 sequences, and roughly 6.9% are seen once. In total, the top ten clones hold roughly 35% of the sample.

This specimen consisted of CD8+ T cells sorted from PBMCs, obtained about 5 days after the first yellow fever vaccination. The TCR comes from a young man who received the YFV17D yellow fever vaccine. Recombination linked TRBV3-1 to TRBJ2-1; 13 bases in the middle match TRBD2. The DNA is TGTGCCAGCAGCCCGACCACTAGCGGGGGGGGGGCCAATGAGCAGTTCTTC. Its protein product is CASSPTTSGGGANEQFF.